This TCR beta chain emerged from a study of memory CD4+ T cells and cytomegalovirus serostatus. Overall study: This sample comes from healthy Belgian adults, 8 to 10 CMV seropositive, about 23 seronegative.

General study results and limits: Repertoires predicted CMV serostatus with median bootstrapped AUC of approximately 0.94. Of about 150 reported CMV TCRbeta sequences, some 70 were found in memory CD4+ repertoires.

This table comes from immunoSEQ multiplex PCR, and its TCRdb copy is limited to in-frame clones, with some not included. Of under 45,000 clones detected, just under 80% appear once; the ten largest clones hold roughly 0.6%. The sort gate was single viable CD3+CD4+CD8-CD45RO+ cells for memory CD4+ T cells. Positive selection with CD4 microbeads enriched total CD4+ T cells. This clone appeared once. What it binds is not known. Sequenced material: memory CD4+ T cells from blood. This clonotype was sampled from an adult in good health and CMV-seronegative.

CDR3 in DNA: TGCGCCAGCAACTGGGACAATAATTCACCCCTCCACTTT. Translation: CASNWDNNSPLHF. The chain combines TRBV5-1 with TRBJ1-6; perhaps TRBD1 as D (6 bases). V dropped 6 bases and J dropped 5 bases, with 9 bases sitting between them. Germline values: CDR1 SGHRS, CDR2 YFSETQ. The CDR3 has 13 amino acids.